This entry lists 23 T cell receptor beta chains sequenced from one sample in a study of T cell repertoires in cytomegalovirus infection. TCRdb used MiXCR to reprocess the reads, holding one entry per CDR3 protein. The sample records 290,000 or so distinct CDR3 sequences, around 10% being singletons. The sequencing input was PBMCs. These receptors were obtained from a human donor in good health (CMV status not recorded). Some clones in this sample may be carry-over from other donors' samples.

Many counts were recorded for this clonotype. This chain uses TRBV2 with TRBJ2-2; 7 bases match TRBD1. The CDR3 length is 12 residues. CDR1 SNHLY and CDR2 FYNNEI come from the germline V gene. After removal of 10 bases from V and 3 bases from J, the junction contained 2 bases not matched to a gene. The CDR3 loop is CANDRDTGELFF. The CDR3 DNA reads TGTGCCAACGACAGGGACACCGGGGAGCTGTTTTTT.

This clonotype appeared many times. The rearrangement links TRBV10-3 to TRBJ2-3, with a tentative D call TRBD1 (5 bases). CDR1 is ENHRY, CDR2 SYGVKD, per germline. The V and J ends lost 6 bases and 1 base respectively, with 5 bases between them. The CDR3 sequence is 12 residues long. The CDR3 spells CAIRGGTDTQYF. The CDR3 DNA reads as TGTGCCATCAGAGGGGGCACAGATACGCAGTATTTT.

The genes are TRBV5-1 and TRBJ2-2, with D perhaps TRBD2 (6 bases). Trimming removed 0 bases at V and 4 bases at J, with 10 bases between. The germline V gene has CDR1 SGHRS and CDR2 YFSETQ. The CDR3 contains 15 residues. The CDR3 DNA is TGCGCCAGCAGCTTGGAACGGGGAGGCACCGGGGAGCTGTTTTTT. Translating gives CASSLERGGTGELFF. The full variable domain, completed using reference TRBV5-1 and TRBJ2-2, is KAGVTQTPRYLIKTRGQQVTLSCSPISGHRSVSWYQQTPGQGLQFLFEYFSETQRNKGNFPGRFSGRQFSNSRSEMNVSTLELGDSALYLCASSLERGGTGELFFGEGSRLTVL.

This clonotype was picked up many times. The CDR3 DNA reads TGTGCCAGCAGCCCAGGACAAGAACGGCAGTACGTC. Protein product: CASSPGQERQYV. This chain links TRBV6-6 with TRBJ2-7; D possibly corresponds to TRBD1 (5 bases). This CDR3 spans 12 amino acids. V shed 6 bases and J shed 9 bases, with 15 bases lying between them. CDR1 and CDR2 from the germline V gene are MNHNY and SVGAGI (reference sequence).

This clonotype was counted many times. The chain combines TRBV19 with TRBJ1-6, with 8 bases aligning to TRBD1. The CDR3 sequence is 17 residues long. Germline V gene data show CDR1 as LNHDA and CDR2 as SQIVND (reference sequence). The ends lost 7 bases at V and 8 bases at J; junction bases unmatched: 16. CDR3 sequence reads: CASTSRTGSVGDSPLHF. In DNA form, the CDR3 reads TGTGCCAGTACTTCTAGGACAGGGTCAGTTGGCGATTCACCCCTCCACTTT.

This clonotype was seen repeatedly, ten times or more. The chain recombines TRBV7-2 with TRBJ2-4; D possibly corresponds to TRBD2 (6 bases). This CDR3 is 15 amino acids long. V gave up 1 base and J gave up 1 base, with 8 bases separating them. CDR1 and CDR2 (germline): SGHTA, FQGNSA. CDR3 nucleotides: TGTGCCAGCAGCTTAGATAGCGGTGCCAAAAACATTCAGTACTTC. Protein sequence: CASSLDSGAKNIQYF.

This clonotype was seen many times. V and J are TRBV3-1 and TRBJ2-2, with 7 bases fitting TRBD2. After removal of 2 bases from V and 1 base from J, the junction contained 1 base not matched to a gene. From germline, CDR1 is LGHDT and CDR2 YNNKEL (reference sequence). This CDR3 contains 15 residues. CDR3 DNA sequence: TGTGCCAGCAGCCAACAGCGGGGGAACACCGGGGAGCTGTTTTTT. Translating it yields CASSQQRGNTGELFF.

This clonotype was seen at least ten times. The DNA of the CDR3 is TGCAGTGCTTCACTAGCGGGGACCCAAGAGACCCAGTACTTC. This translates into CSASLAGTQETQYF. This chain joins TRBV20-1 and TRBJ2-5; 10 nucleotides line up with TRBD2. From germline, CDR1 is DFQATT and CDR2 SNEGSKA (reference sequence). With V trimmed by 5 bases and J by 1 base, 4 bases remained unmatched. The CDR3 length is 14 residues.

This clonotype has a count of ten or more. CDR3 in amino acids: CASSLQTEYEQYF. The DNA for the CDR3 is TGTGCCAGCAGTTTACAAACAGAGTACGAGCAGTACTTC. The chain employs TRBV27 and TRBJ2-7, with D hard to call. Germline CDR1 is MNHEY and CDR2 is SMNVEV (reference sequence). This CDR3 region has 13 residues. V was trimmed by 2 bases and J by 4 bases, leaving 9 bases between them.

This clonotype was picked up many times. The chain has TRBV28 and TRBJ1-2, with D perhaps matching TRBD1 (6 bases). This CDR3 spans 15 amino acids. Trimming removed 1 base from V and 4 bases from J, with 13 bases in between. Germline-derived CDR1 and CDR2 are MDHEN and SYDVKM. The CDR3 DNA reads as TGTGCCAGCAGTTTATCATCAGGGGATCCCTATGGCTACACCTTC. Translation: CASSLSSGDPYGYTF.

This clonotype was observed many times. V gene TRBV7-9 combines with J gene TRBJ1-5; weak D call: TRBD1 (5 bases). Germline-derived CDR1 and CDR2 are SEHNR and FQNEAQ (reference sequence). CDR3 size: 14 residues. V lost 1 base, J lost 6 bases, and 10 bases lay in between. DNA of the CDR3: TGTGCCAGCAGCTTAGGTGACAGATTTCAGCCCCAGCATTTT. Its translation is CASSLGDRFQPQHF.

This chain joins TRBV28 and TRBJ1-3; no definite D call. The CDR3 is made up of 17 amino acids. Germline values: CDR1 MDHEN, CDR2 SYDVKM. V lost 4 bases and J 2 bases, leaving 18 bases between the germline ends. As DNA, the CDR3 is TGTGCCAGCAGTTCGCTGGATTTCTCGGGGACTGGAAACACCATATATTTT. It is translated as CASSSLDFSGTGNTIYF.

This chain connects TRBV29-1 to TRBJ1-3, with D possibly TRBD1 on 5 matching bases. The CDR3 covers 16 residues. Germline V gives CDR1 SQVTM, CDR2 ANQGSEA. V lost 0 bases to trimming and J lost 0 bases, with 12 bases between them. CDR3 region: CSVEDNRFLSGNTIYF. CDR3 sequence (DNA): TGCAGCGTTGAAGATAACAGGTTCCTCTCTGGAAACACCATATATTTT.

This clonotype was seen a few times. V and J are TRBV7-2 and TRBJ2-3; D is uncertain. The CDR3 extends over 15 amino acids. V gave up 0 bases and J gave up 1 base, with 8 bases separating them. CDR1 is SGHTA and CDR2 is FQGNSA in the germline V gene. CDR3 DNA sequence: TGTGCCAGCAGCTTAGCAGGGATGGGCACAGATACGCAGTATTTT. Translated: CASSLAGMGTDTQYF.

This clonotype has a count of ten or more. The chain is built from TRBV14 and TRBJ2-3, with D perhaps matching TRBD1 (5 bases). The V gene lost 4 bases and the J gene lost 6 bases, with 23 bases spanning the gap. The germline V gene encodes CDR1 SGHDN and CDR2 FVKESK. This CDR3 has 17 amino acids. The CDR3 loop reads CASSPLVGQSLRDTQYF. DNA for the CDR3: TGTGCCAGCAGCCCCCTCGTGGGGCAGTCGCTCAGGGATACGCAGTATTTT.

This clonotype was detected ten times or more. The chain recombines TRBV7-2 with TRBJ1-5; no firm D call. Deletions cut 2 bases from V and 5 bases from J, with 10 bases between. This CDR3 spans 14 amino acids. Germline CDR1 is SGHTA and CDR2 is FQGNSA. The CDR3 here is CASSLSRADQPQHF. CDR3 DNA sequence: TGTGCCAGCAGCTTAAGCCGGGCCGATCAGCCCCAGCATTTT.

The sample holds many counts of this clonotype. The chain joins TRBV7-9 to TRBJ2-3, with D possibly called TRBD1 or TRBD2 (5 bases each). The CDR3 loop spans 13 amino acids. The germline V and J ends were trimmed by 6 bases and 9 bases, with 16 bases remaining between them. Germline V gives CDR1 SEHNR, CDR2 FQNEAQ (reference sequence). CDR3 residues: CASSPPGPPTQYF. CDR3 DNA: TGTGCCAGCAGTCCGCCGGGACCCCCCACGCAGTATTTT.

There are many counts of this clonotype. The chain employs TRBV2 and TRBJ2-1; no clear D. The CDR3 loop spans 16 amino acids. Trimming stripped 0 bases from V and 0 bases from J, with 9 bases between. Per the germline V gene, CDR1 is SNHLY and CDR2 is FYNNEI. The CDR3 bases are TGTGCCAGCAGTGAAGCGACGTGGAGCTCCTACAATGAGCAGTTCTTC. Protein product: CASSEATWSSYNEQFF. Full variable domain (remainder filled in from reference TRBV2 and TRBJ2-1): EPEVTQTPSHQVTQMGQEVILRCVPISNHLYFYWYRQILGQKVEFLVSFYNNEISEKSEIFDDQFSVERPDGSNFTLKIRSTKLEDSAMYFCASSEATWSSYNEQFFGPGTRLTVL.

This clonotype showed up many times. The chain links TRBV11-2 to TRBJ2-5; 14 bases line up with TRBD2. CDR1 is SGHAT and CDR2 is FQNNGV in the germline V gene. The length of the CDR3 is 17 residues. V lost 2 bases and J lost 3; bases outside the gene matches: 5. CDR3 region: CASSLREGLAGEETQYF. Here the CDR3 DNA reads TGTGCCAGCAGCTTAAGGGAGGGACTAGCGGGGGAAGAGACCCAGTACTTC.

This clonotype occurred many times. The rearrangement joins TRBV14 to TRBJ1-1, with 8 bases that match TRBD1. The CDR3 covers 16 residues. Germline values: CDR1 SGHDN, CDR2 FVKESK. J was trimmed by 4 bases and V by 0 bases; bases with no gene match: 7. This CDR3 reads CASSQDMRTGRTEAFF. CDR3 coding DNA: TGTGCCAGCAGCCAAGATATGAGGACAGGGCGCACTGAAGCTTTCTTT. Using reference TRBV14 and TRBJ1-1 for the parts outside the CDR3, the full variable domain is EAGVTQFPSHSVIEKGQTVTLRCDPISGHDNLYWYRRVMGKEIKFLLHFVKESKQDESGMPNNRFLAERTGGTYSTLKVQPAELEDSGVYFCASSQDMRTGRTEAFFGQGTRLTVV.

This clonotype has a count of ten or more. The V call is TRBV28, the J call TRBJ1-3; D possibly corresponds to TRBD1 (6 bases). V was shortened by 2 bases and J by 4 bases, with 12 bases between the two germline ends. The germline V gene encodes CDR1 MDHEN and CDR2 SYDVKM. The CDR3 is 15 amino acids. CDR3 in DNA: TGTGCCAGCAGTTTAGGGGGCATGTTAGGAAACACCATATATTTT. Protein product: CASSLGGMLGNTIYF.

This clonotype was seen at least ten times. The chain recombines TRBV28 with TRBJ2-1; D unclear. CDR1 is MDHEN and CDR2 is SYDVKM in the germline V gene. V was cut by 4 bases and J by 2 bases, with 12 bases left in between. CDR3 length: 15 amino acids. CDR3 sequence (DNA): TGTGCCAGCAGTTGGGCCTCGGACGCCTACAATGAGCAGTTCTTC. The encoded protein is CASSWASDAYNEQFF.

This clonotype was detected many times. The chain carries TRBV7-9 and TRBJ2-1; a possible D gene is TRBD2 (5 bases). V lost 1 base to trimming and J lost 10 bases, with 14 bases between them. The germline V gene encodes CDR1 SEHNR and CDR2 FQNEAQ (reference sequence). CDR3 size: 14 residues. The CDR3 DNA follows: TGTGCCAGCAGCTTAGAACTAGATTTACGCGAGCAGTTCTTC. Translating gives CASSLELDLREQFF.